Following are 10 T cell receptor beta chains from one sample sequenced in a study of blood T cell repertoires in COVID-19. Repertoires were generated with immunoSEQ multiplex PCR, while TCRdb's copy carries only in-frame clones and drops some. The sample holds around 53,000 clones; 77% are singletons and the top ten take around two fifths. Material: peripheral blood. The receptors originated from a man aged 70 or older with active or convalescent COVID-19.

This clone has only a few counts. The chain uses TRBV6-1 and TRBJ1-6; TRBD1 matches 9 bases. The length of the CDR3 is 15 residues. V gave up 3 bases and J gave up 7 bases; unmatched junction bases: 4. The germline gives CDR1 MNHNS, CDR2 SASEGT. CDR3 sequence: CASSERQGGNSPLHF. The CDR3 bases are TGTGCCAGCAGTGAGAGACAGGGGGGGAATTCACCCCTCCACTTT.

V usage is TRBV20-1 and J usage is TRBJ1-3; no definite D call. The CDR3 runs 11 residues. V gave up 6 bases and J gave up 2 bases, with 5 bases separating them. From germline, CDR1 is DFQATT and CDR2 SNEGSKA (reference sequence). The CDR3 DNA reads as TGCAGTGCGGCAGCTGGAAACACCATATATTTT. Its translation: CSAAAGNTIYF.

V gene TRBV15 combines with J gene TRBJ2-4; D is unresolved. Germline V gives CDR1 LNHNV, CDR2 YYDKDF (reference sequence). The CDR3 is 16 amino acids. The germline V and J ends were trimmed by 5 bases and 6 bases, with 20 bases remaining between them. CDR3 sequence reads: CATSAPPGPLGNIQYF. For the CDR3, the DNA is TGTGCCACCAGCGCTCCTCCTGGGCCCCTCGGAAACATTCAGTACTTC.

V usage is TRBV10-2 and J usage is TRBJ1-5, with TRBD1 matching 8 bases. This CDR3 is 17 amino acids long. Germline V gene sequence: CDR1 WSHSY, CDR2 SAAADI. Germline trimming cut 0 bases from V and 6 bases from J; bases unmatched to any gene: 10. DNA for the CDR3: TGCGCCAGCAGTGAGTCTGGACAGGGCCAAGGAGTTCAGCCCCAGCATTTT. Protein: CASSESGQGQGVQPQHF.

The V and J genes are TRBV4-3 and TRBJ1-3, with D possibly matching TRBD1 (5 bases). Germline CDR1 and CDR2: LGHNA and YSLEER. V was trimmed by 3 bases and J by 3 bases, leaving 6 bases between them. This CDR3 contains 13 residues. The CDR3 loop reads CASSQQGGNTIYF. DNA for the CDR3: TGCGCCAGCAGCCAGCAGGGTGGAAACACCATATATTTT.

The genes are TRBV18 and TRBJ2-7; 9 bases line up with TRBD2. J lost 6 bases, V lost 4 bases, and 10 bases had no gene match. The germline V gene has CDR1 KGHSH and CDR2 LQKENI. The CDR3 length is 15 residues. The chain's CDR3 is CASSQGAGGSAEQYF. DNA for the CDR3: TGTGCCAGCTCACAGGGAGCGGGGGGCTCTGCCGAGCAGTACTTC.

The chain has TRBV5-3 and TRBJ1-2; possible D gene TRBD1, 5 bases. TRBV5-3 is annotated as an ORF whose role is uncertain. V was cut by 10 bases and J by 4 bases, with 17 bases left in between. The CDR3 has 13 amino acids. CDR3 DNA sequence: TGTGCCGTGGGGAGGGGCTTTTTCTATGGCTACACCTTC. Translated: CAVGRGFFYGYTF.

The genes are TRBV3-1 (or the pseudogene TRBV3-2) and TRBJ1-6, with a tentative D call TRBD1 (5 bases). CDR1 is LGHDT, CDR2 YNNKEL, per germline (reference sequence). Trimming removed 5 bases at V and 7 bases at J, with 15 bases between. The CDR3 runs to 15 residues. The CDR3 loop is CASSSRQGRNSPLHF. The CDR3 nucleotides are TGTGCCAGCAGCTCCCGCCAGGGTCGGAATTCACCCCTCCACTTT.

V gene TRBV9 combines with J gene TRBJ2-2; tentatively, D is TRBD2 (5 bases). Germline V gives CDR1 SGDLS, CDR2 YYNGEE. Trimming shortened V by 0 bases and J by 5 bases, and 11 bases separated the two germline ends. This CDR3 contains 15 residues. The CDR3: CASSVVRGLTGELFF. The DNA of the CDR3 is TGTGCCAGCAGCGTAGTTCGAGGGTTGACCGGGGAGCTGTTTTTT.

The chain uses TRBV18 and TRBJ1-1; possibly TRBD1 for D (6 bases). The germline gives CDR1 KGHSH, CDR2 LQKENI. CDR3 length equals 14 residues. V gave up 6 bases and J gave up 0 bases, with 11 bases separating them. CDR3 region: CASSLGQMNTEAFF. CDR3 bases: TGTGCCAGCTCCCTTGGACAGATGAACACTGAAGCTTTCTTT.